This T cell receptor beta chain appears in the sequencing data of a study of blood T cell repertoires in COVID-19. Study overall: The analysed material was cDNA or gDNA that came from T cells, B-cell-depleted T cells, or PBMCs.

Trimming stripped 0 bases from V and 14 bases from J, with 10 bases between. The CDR3 extends over 12 amino acids. Germline V gene lookup returns CDR1 LGHDT and CDR2 YNNKEL (reference sequence). Seattle participants joined during active infection and were tracked over time. Here immunoSEQ multiplex PCR was the method, and the copy in TCRdb shows in-frame clones only, minus some. The sample yields fewer than 300,000 clones, just over 90% seen once. The chain employs TRBV3-1 (or the pseudogene TRBV3-2) and TRBJ1-4; D is ambiguous. The receptor was isolated from a woman in her 30s with COVID-19, enrolled during active disease. The sequenced material came from peripheral blood. CDR3 nucleotides: TGTGCCAGCAGCCAAGATGCCGGGTACCTGTTTTTT. Protein product: CASSQDAGYLFF.